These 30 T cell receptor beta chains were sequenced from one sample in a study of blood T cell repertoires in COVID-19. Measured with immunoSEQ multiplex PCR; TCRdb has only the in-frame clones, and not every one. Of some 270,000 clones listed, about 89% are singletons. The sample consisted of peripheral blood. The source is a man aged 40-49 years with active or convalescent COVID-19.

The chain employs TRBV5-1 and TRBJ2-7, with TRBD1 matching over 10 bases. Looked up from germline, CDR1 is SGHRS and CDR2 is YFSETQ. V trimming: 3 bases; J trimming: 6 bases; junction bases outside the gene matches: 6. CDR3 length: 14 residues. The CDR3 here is CASSSGTGEIEQYF. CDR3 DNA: TGCGCCAGCAGCTCCGGGACAGGGGAGATCGAGCAGTACTTC. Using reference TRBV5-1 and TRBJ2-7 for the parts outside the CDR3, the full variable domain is KAGVTQTPRYLIKTRGQQVTLSCSPISGHRSVSWYQQTPGQGLQFLFEYFSETQRNKGNFPGRFSGRQFSNSRSEMNVSTLELGDSALYLCASSSGTGEIEQYFGPGTRLTVT.

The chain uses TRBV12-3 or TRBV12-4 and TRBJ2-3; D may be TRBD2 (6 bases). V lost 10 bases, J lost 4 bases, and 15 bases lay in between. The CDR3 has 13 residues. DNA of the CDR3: TGTGCCACCCGATCGGGAGAATCAGATACGCAGTATTTT. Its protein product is CATRSGESDTQYF.

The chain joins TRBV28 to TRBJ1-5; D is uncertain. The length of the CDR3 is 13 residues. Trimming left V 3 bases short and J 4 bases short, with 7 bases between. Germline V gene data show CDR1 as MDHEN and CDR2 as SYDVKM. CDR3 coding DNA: TGTGCCAGCAGTTTCACTCCTAATCAGCCCCAGCATTTT. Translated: CASSFTPNQPQHF.

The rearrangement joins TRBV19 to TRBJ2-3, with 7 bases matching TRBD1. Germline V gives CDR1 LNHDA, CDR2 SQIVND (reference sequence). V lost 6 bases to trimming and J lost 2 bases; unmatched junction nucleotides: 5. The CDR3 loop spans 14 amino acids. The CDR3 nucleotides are TGTGCCAGTAGCTCGACAGGGTACACAGATACGCAGTATTTT. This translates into CASSSTGYTDTQYF. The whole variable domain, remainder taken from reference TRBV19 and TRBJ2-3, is DGGITQSPKYLFRKEGQNVTLSCEQNLNHDAMYWYRQDPGQGLRLIYYSQIVNDFQKGDIAEGYSVSREKKESFPLTVTSAQKNPTAFYLCASSSTGYTDTQYFGPGTRLTVL.

The CDR3 nucleotides are TGTGCCAGCAGCTTCGGGGATCAGCCCCAGCATTTT. This gives the protein CASSFGDQPQHF. The rearrangement uses TRBV7-9 and TRBJ1-5; D remains unclear. Per germline, CDR1 SEHNR and CDR2 FQNEAQ (reference sequence). Between the trimmed V and J ends, which lost 3 bases and 5 bases, there was a span of 5 bases. There are 12 residues in the CDR3.

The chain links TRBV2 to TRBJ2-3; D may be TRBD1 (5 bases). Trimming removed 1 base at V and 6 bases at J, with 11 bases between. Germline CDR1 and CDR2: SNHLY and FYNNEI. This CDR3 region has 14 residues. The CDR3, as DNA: TGTGCCAGCAGTGAAGTGGGGCAAATGGATACGCAGTATTTT. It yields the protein CASSEVGQMDTQYF.

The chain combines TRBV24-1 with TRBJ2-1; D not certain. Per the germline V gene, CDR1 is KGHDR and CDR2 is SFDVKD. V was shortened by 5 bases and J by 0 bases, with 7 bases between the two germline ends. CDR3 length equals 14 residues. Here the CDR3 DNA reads TGTGCCACCAGTGCCCCCAGCTCCTACAATGAGCAGTTCTTC. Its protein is CATSAPSSYNEQFF.

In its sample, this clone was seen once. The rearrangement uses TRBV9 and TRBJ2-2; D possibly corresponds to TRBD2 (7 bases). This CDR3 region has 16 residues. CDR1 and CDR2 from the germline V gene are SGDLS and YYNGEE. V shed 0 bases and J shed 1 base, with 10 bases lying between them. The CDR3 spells CASSVDGGQNTGELFF. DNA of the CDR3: TGTGCCAGCAGCGTAGACGGGGGGCAGAACACCGGGGAGCTGTTTTTT. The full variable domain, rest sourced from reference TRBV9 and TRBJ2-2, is DSGVTQTPKHLITATGQRVTLRCSPRSGDLSVYWYQQSLDQGLQFLIQYYNGEERAKGNILERFSAQQFPDLHSELNLSSLELGDSALYFCASSVDGGQNTGELFFGEGSRLTVL.

The CDR3 spells CASSTPPEGYTF. Written as DNA, the CDR3 is TGTGCCAGCAGTACACCTCCCGAAGGCTACACCTTC. This rearrangement joins TRBV6-5 to TRBJ1-2; D is unclear. Looked up from germline, CDR1 is MNHEY and CDR2 is SVGAGI. The V end was cut by 5 bases, the J end by 8 bases, with 12 bases between. CDR3 length equals 12 residues.

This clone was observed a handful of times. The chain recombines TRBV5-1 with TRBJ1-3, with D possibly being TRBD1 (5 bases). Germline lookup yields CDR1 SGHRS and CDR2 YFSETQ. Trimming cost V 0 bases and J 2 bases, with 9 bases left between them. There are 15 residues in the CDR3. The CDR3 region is CASSLDRTTGNTIYF. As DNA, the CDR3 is TGCGCCAGCAGCTTGGACAGGACAACTGGAAACACCATATATTTT.

The CDR3 spells CASSTKGSPSTDTQYF. Here the CDR3 DNA reads TGTGCCAGCTCCACTAAAGGTTCTCCTAGCACAGATACGCAGTATTTT. The chain is built from TRBV2 and TRBJ2-3; D gene unclear. The germline V gene encodes CDR1 SNHLY and CDR2 FYNNEI. V dropped 8 bases and J dropped 0 bases, with 18 bases sitting between them. The CDR3 is 16 residues long.

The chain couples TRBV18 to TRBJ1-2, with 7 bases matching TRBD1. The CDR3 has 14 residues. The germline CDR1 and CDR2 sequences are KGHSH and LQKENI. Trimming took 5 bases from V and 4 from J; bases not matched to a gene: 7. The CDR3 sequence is CASSGGQSLYGYTF. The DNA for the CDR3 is TGTGCCAGCTCAGGGGGACAGAGCCTCTATGGCTACACCTTC.

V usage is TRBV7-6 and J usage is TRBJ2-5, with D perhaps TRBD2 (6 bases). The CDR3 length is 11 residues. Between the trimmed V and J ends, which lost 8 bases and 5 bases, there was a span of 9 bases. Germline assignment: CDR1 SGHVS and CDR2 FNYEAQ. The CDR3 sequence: CASDRGETQYF. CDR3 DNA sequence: TGTGCCAGCGACCGGGGGGAGACCCAGTACTTC.

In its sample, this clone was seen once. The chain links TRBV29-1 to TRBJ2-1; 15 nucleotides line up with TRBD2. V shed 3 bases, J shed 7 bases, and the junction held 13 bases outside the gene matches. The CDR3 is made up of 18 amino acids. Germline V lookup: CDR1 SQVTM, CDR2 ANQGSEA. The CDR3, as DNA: TGCAGCGTTGATGGACTAGCGGGGGGGATCCGGACTAAGAATGAGCAGTTCTTC. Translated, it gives CSVDGLAGGIRTKNEQFF.

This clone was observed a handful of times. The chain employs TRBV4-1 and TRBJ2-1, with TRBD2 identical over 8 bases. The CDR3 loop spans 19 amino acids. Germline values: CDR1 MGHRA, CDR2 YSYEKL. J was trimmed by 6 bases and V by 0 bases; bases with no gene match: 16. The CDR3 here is CASSQDRGAGGGGGNEQFF. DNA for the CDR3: TGCGCCAGCAGCCAAGATCGGGGCGCGGGAGGAGGGGGGGGCAATGAGCAGTTCTTC.

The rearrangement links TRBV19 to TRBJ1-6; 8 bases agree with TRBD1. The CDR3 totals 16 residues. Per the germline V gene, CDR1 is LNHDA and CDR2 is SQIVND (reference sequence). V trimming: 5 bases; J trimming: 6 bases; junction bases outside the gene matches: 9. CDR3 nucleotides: TGTGCCAGTAGTGTTGCCGGGACAGGCTTTAATTCACCCCTCCACTTT. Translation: CASSVAGTGFNSPLHF.

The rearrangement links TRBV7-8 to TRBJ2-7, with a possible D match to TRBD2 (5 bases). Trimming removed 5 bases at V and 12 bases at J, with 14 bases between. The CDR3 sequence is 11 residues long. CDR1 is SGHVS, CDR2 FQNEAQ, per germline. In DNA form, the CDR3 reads TGTGCCAGCAGCCCCGGAGAGGGTATGTACTTC. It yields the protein CASSPGEGMYF.

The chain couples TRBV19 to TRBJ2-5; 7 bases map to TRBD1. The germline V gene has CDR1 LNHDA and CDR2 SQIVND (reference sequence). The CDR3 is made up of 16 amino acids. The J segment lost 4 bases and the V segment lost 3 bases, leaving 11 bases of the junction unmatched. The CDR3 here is CASSIRKGGAGETQYF. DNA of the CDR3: TGTGCCAGTAGTATTAGAAAAGGGGGCGCGGGAGAGACCCAGTACTTC.

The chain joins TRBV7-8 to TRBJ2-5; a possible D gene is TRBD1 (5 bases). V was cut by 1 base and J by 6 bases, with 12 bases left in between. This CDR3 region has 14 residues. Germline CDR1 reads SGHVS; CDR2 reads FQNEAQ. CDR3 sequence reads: CASSLGQGSKTQYF. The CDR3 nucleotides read TGTGCCAGCAGCTTAGGGCAGGGTAGCAAGACCCAGTACTTC.

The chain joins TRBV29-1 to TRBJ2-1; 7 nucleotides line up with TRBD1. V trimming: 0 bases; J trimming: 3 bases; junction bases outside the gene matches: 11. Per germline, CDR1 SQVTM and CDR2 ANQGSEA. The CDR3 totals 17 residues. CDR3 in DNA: TGCAGCGTTGAAGACCCCTCCGGGACAGACCGCTACAATGAGCAGTTCTTC. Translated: CSVEDPSGTDRYNEQFF.

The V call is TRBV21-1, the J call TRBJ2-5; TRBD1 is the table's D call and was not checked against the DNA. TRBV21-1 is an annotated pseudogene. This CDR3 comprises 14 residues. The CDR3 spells CASSRGTGVATQYF. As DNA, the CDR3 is TGTGCCAGCAGCAGAGGGACAGGGGTTGCGACCCAGTACTTC.

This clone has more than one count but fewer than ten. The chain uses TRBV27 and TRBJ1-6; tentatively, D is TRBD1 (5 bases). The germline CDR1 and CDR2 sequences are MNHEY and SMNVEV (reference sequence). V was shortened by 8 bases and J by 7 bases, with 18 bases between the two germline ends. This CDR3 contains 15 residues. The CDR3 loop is CASRVHGTGNSPLHF. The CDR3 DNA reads TGTGCCAGCCGGGTTCACGGGACTGGGAATTCACCCCTCCACTTT.

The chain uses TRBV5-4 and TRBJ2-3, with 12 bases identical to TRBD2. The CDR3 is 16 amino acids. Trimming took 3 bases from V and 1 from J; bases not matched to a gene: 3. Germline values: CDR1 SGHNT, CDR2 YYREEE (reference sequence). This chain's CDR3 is CASSYGTSGRTDTQYF. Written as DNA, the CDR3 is TGTGCCAGCAGCTACGGGACTAGCGGGCGCACAGATACGCAGTATTTT.

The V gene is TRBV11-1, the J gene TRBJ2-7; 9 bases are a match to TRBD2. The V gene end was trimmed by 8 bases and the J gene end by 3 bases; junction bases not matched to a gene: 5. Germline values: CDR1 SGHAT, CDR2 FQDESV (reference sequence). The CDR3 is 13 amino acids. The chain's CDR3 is CASGNSGSYEQYF. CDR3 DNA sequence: TGTGCCAGCGGGAATAGCGGGAGCTACGAGCAGTACTTC. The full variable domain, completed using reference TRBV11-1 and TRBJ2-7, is EAEVAQSPRYKITEKSQAVAFWCDPISGHATLYWYRQILGQGPELLVQFQDESVVDDSQLPKDRFSAERLKGVDSTLKIQPAELGDSAMYLCASGNSGSYEQYFGPGTRLTVT.

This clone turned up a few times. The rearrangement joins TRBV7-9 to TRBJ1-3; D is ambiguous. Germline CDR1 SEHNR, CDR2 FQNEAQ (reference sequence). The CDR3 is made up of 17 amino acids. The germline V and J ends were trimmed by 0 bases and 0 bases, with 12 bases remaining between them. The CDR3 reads CASSLAEGGYSGNTIYF. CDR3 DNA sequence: TGTGCCAGCAGCTTAGCCGAGGGAGGGTACTCTGGAAACACCATATATTTT.

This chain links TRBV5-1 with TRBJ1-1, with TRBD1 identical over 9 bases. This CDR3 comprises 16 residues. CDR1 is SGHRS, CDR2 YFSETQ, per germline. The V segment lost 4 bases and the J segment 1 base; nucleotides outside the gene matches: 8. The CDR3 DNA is TGCGCCAGCAGCCCAGCTTGGACAGGGGAGAACACTGAAGCTTTCTTT. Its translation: CASSPAWTGENTEAFF.

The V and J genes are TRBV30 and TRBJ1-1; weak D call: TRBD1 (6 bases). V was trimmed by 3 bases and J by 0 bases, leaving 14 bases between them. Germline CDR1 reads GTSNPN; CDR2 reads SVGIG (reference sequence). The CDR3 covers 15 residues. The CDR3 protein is CAWRNRASMNTEAFF. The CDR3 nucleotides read TGTGCCTGGAGAAACAGGGCGTCGATGAACACTGAAGCTTTCTTT.

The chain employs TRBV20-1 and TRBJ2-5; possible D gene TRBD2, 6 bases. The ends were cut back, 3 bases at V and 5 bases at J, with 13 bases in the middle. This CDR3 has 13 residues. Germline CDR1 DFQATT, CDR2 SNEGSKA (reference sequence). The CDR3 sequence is CSASAGGAETQYF. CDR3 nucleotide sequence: TGCAGTGCTAGTGCCGGGGGAGCTGAGACCCAGTACTTC.

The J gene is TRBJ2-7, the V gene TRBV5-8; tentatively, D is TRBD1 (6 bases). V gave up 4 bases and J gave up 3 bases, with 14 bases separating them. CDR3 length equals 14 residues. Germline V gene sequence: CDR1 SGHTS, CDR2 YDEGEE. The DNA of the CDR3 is TGTGCCAGCAGCCGGACAGTGGGGGACTACGAGCAGTACTTC. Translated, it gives CASSRTVGDYEQYF. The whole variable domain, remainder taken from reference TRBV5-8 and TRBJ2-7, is EAGVTQSPTHLIKTRGQQATLRCSPISGHTSVYWYQQALGLGLQFLLWYDEGEERNRGNFPPRFSGRQFPNYSSELNVNALELEDSALYLCASSRTVGDYEQYFGPGTRLTVT.

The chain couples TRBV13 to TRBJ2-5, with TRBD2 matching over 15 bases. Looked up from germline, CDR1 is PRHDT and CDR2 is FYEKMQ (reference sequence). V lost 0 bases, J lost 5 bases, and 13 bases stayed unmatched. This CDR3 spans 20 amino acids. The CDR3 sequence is CASSLGGSGTSGGFSETQYF. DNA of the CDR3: TGTGCCAGCAGCTTAGGCGGGTCCGGGACTAGCGGGGGGTTTTCGGAGACCCAGTACTTC.